This T cell receptor beta chain stems from a study of cytomegalovirus exposure and HLA in healthy donors. The CDR3 covers 15 residues. With 0 bases clipped from V and 4 bases from J, the junction kept 2 bases outside the gene matches. Germline CDR1 reads LGHNA; CDR2 reads YSLEER. The study, taken as a whole, reports: As confirmed in vitro, three CMV-associated chains were specific for CMV antigens. The majority of TCR sequences were rare, yet some public TCRs appeared in many donors.

The validation cohort, a group of more than 95 subjects, included the donors and was separate from the approximately 650-subject first cohort. With respect to this clone: The antigen is undetermined.

Using immunoSEQ multiplex PCR, the repertoire was profiled, and TCRdb retains in-frame clones only, with some absent. The table has approximately 180,000 clones, more than 75% seen once. The material sequenced was PBMCs. V usage is TRBV4-3 and J usage is TRBJ2-3; 9 bases line up with TRBD2. This sequence was found in a man younger than 35 in good health and CMV-seropositive. For the CDR3, the DNA is TGCGCCAGCAGCCAAGACGGGACTAGCTCAGATACGCAGTATTTT. This translates into CASSQDGTSSDTQYF.